The next 23 T cell receptor beta chains were all read from a single sample in a study of blood T cell repertoires in COVID-19. TCRdb keeps only in-frame clones here, not all; method: immunoSEQ multiplex PCR. This sample has about 110,000 clones; less than 90% occur once, and the top ten carry 15% to 20%. The sequenced material came from peripheral blood. The source is a woman aged 55-70 years with acute or convalescent COVID-19.

The chain joins TRBV11-2 to TRBJ2-5, with D maybe TRBD2 (5 bases). CDR1 SGHAT and CDR2 FQNNGV come from the germline V gene. Trimming pared 5 bases from V and 4 bases from J, leaving 8 bases between. The CDR3 contains 12 residues. Here the CDR3 reads CASSIGRETQYF. The CDR3 region has the DNA TGTGCCAGCAGCATTGGGAGAGAGACCCAGTACTTC.

The gene calls are TRBV3-1 (or the pseudogene TRBV3-2) and TRBJ1-1; D perhaps matches TRBD1 (5 bases). The CDR3 is 13 residues long. CDR1 LGHDT and CDR2 YNNKEL come from the germline V gene (reference sequence). The V end lost 1 base, the J end lost 6 bases, and 9 bases lay between the germline ends. In DNA, the CDR3 is TGTGCCAGCAGCCAAGGGTGGGGGGCTGAAGCTTTCTTT. Amino acids: CASSQGWGAEAFF.

This chain joins TRBV14 and TRBJ1-3, with D uncertain. V lost 1 base and J lost 6, with 13 bases in between. Per the germline V gene, CDR1 is SGHDN and CDR2 is FVKESK. This CDR3 is built from 15 residues. The CDR3, as DNA: TGTGCCAGCAGCCAAGGTGCGGCTACCAAAAACACCATATATTTT. It yields the protein CASSQGAATKNTIYF.

The CDR3 DNA is TGTGCCAGCAGCGGGCTAGCGGGGTTCACCGGGGAGCTGTTTTTT. As protein: CASSGLAGFTGELFF. V and J are TRBV7-2 and TRBJ2-2; the match to TRBD2 covers 9 bases. The CDR3 is 15 residues long. Germline assignment: CDR1 SGHTA and CDR2 FQGNSA. Trimming at V came to 5 bases and at J to 4 bases, leaving 5 bases not matched to a gene.

The chain is built from TRBV9 and TRBJ2-3; tentatively, D is TRBD2 (5 bases). Germline CDR1 SGDLS, CDR2 YYNGEE. The CDR3 length is 15 residues. V dropped 0 bases and J dropped 3 bases, with 11 bases sitting between them. The CDR3 sequence: CASSVEGRGTDTQYF. In DNA, the CDR3 is TGTGCCAGCAGCGTAGAAGGCCGGGGAACAGATACGCAGTATTTT.

This clone is a singleton in its sample. The chain combines TRBV6-2 or TRBV6-3 with TRBJ2-1, with a tentative D call TRBD1 (6 bases). The germline gives CDR1 MNHEY, CDR2 SVGEGT. Trimming cost V 2 bases and J 10 bases, with 15 bases left between them. This CDR3 contains 14 residues. CDR3 DNA: TGTGCCAGCAGTTACCTCATGGGGGCGAAGGAGCAGTTCTTC. Residues: CASSYLMGAKEQFF.

The chain links TRBV9 to TRBJ1-1, with no clear D. The germline CDR1 and CDR2 sequences are SGDLS and YYNGEE. The CDR3 runs 14 residues. The germline V and J ends were trimmed by 2 bases and 1 base, with 9 bases remaining between them. CDR3 loop: CASSVDRGNTEAFF. DNA for the CDR3: TGTGCCAGCAGCGTGGACCGGGGGAACACTGAAGCTTTCTTT.

The gene calls are TRBV6-5 and TRBJ1-1; D is uncertain. V lost 6 bases and J 4 bases, leaving 12 bases between the germline ends. Germline-derived CDR1 and CDR2 are MNHEY and SVGAGI. CDR3 length equals 13 residues. Written as DNA, the CDR3 is TGTGCCAGCAGGAGTATAGCCGGCACTGAAGCTTTCTTT. Encoded protein: CASRSIAGTEAFF.

The rearrangement uses TRBV30 and TRBJ2-2; 7 bases map to TRBD1. CDR3 length: 13 amino acids. In germline, CDR1 is GTSNPN, CDR2 SVGIG (reference sequence). The junction had 2 bases not matched to a gene; V was cut back by 0 bases and J by 7 bases. CDR3 amino acids: CAWSVGGSGELFF. The DNA of the CDR3 is TGTGCCTGGAGTGTAGGGGGCAGCGGGGAGCTGTTTTTT. Full variable domain (missing parts from reference TRBV30 and TRBJ2-2): SQTIHQWPATLVQPVGSPLSLECTVEGTSNPNLYWYRQAAGRGLQLLFYSVGIGQISSEVPQNLSASRPQDRQFILSSKKLLLSDSGFYLCAWSVGGSGELFFGEGSRLTVL.

The chain uses TRBV24-1 and TRBJ2-1; D remains ambiguous. The V and J ends lost 5 bases and 4 bases respectively, with 8 bases between them. Germline V CDR1 and CDR2: KGHDR, SFDVKD. The CDR3 runs to 13 residues. The CDR3 DNA reads TGTGCCACCAGTGGGCCCAAGTACAATGAGCAGTTCTTC. It yields the protein CATSGPKYNEQFF.

This clone was detected only a few times. The V and J genes are TRBV5-6 and TRBJ1-1; perhaps TRBD1 as D (6 bases). The CDR3 loop spans 14 amino acids. Germline CDR1 and CDR2: SGHDT and YYEEEE. Trimming took 4 bases from V and 6 from J, leaving 16 bases between them. CDR3 nucleotides: TGTGCCAGCAGCCTCCCAGGGGACGACCCTGAAGCTTTCTTT. Protein sequence: CASSLPGDDPEAFF.

V gene TRBV10-1 combines with J gene TRBJ2-3; 10 positions match TRBD2. The CDR3 is 14 amino acids. From germline, CDR1 is WNHNN and CDR2 SYGVQD (reference sequence). The ends lost 8 bases at V and 0 bases at J; junction bases unmatched: 2. The CDR3 bases are TGCGCCAGCGGTAGCGGGGGGAGCACAGATACGCAGTATTTT. It codes for CASGSGGSTDTQYF.

This chain uses TRBV12-3 or TRBV12-4 with TRBJ1-4; possibly TRBD1 for D (5 bases). This CDR3 comprises 13 residues. With 3 bases removed from V and 8 bases from J, the gap between germline ends came to 10 bases. CDR3 loop: CASSLGGNEKLFF. Written as DNA, the CDR3 is TGTGCCAGCAGTTTGGGGGGGAACGAAAAACTGTTTTTT.

This clone came up once. The chain combines TRBV25-1 with TRBJ1-1; 9 positions match TRBD1. The V segment lost 5 bases and the J segment 3 bases; nucleotides outside the gene matches: 4. In germline, CDR1 is MGHDK, CDR2 SYGVNS. This CDR3 contains 14 residues. As DNA, the CDR3 is TGTGCCAGCAGTCGGACAGGGGTTTACACTGAAGCTTTCTTT. Its translation is CASSRTGVYTEAFF.

In the case of this clone: At one boundary the junction diverges from the germline segment, which might be a read error. The V gene is TRBV7-7, the J gene TRBJ2-2, with a weak D call TRBD2 (5 bases). This CDR3 contains 14 residues. Germline-derived CDR1 and CDR2 are SSHAT and FNYEAQ (reference sequence). CDR3 nucleotides: TGTGCTAGCAGCCCCAGCCGACTAACCGGGGAGCTGTTTTTT. Translated, it gives CASSPSRLTGELFF.

The V gene is TRBV15, the J gene TRBJ2-3; 9 positions match TRBD1. The CDR3 length is 15 residues. Germline V gene lookup returns CDR1 LNHNV and CDR2 YYDKDF (reference sequence). V shed 6 bases and J 5 bases; nucleotides not matched to a gene: 9. DNA of the CDR3: TGTGCCACCAGTCGGACAGGGGTTGGGCGAGATACGCAGTATTTT. It specifies CATSRTGVGRDTQYF.

CDR3 sequence (DNA): TGTGCCAGCAGCCCGAGACTAGCGGGGGAGAACAATGAGCAGTTCTTC. It is translated as CASSPRLAGENNEQFF. The chain combines TRBV7-9 with TRBJ2-1; 12 bases are a match to TRBD2. The V gene's germline CDR1 is SEHNR and CDR2 FQNEAQ (reference sequence). The CDR3 is made up of 16 amino acids. With V trimmed by 5 bases and J by 5 bases, 7 bases remained unmatched.

The J gene is TRBJ1-1, the V gene TRBV6-5, with D maybe TRBD1 (6 bases). V gave up 11 bases and J gave up 0 bases, with 13 bases separating them. The CDR3 sequence is 13 residues long. Germline V gene sequence: CDR1 MNHEY, CDR2 SVGAGI. CDR3 nucleotides: TGTGCCGGTGGACAGCACATGAACACTGAAGCTTTCTTT. Encoded protein: CAGGQHMNTEAFF.

V and J are TRBV10-3 and TRBJ2-3; 11 bases align to TRBD2. The V and J ends lost 6 bases and 4 bases, in that order; junction bases with no gene match: 6. Looked up from germline, CDR1 is ENHRY and CDR2 is SYGVKD. CDR3 size: 15 residues. CDR3 region: CAISFSGGAADTQYF. The CDR3 DNA is TGTGCCATCAGCTTTAGCGGGGGGGCCGCAGATACGCAGTATTTT.

This chain uses TRBV6-4 with TRBJ1-5; 7 positions match TRBD1. CDR3 length: 13 residues. Germline V gives CDR1 MRHNA, CDR2 SNTAGT. The V and J ends lost 5 bases and 6 bases, in that order; junction bases with no gene match: 4. The CDR3 bases are TGTGCCAGCAGTCTCTCAGGGGGTCAGCCCCAGCATTTT. Amino acids: CASSLSGGQPQHF.

The gene calls are TRBV7-6 and TRBJ2-3; the match to TRBD2 covers 11 bases. The CDR3 runs to 15 residues. CDR1 is SGHVS, CDR2 FNYEAQ, per germline. V was clipped by 5 bases and J by 5 bases; unmatched bases: 6. CDR3 coding DNA: TGTGCCAGCAGCCTGACTAGCGGGAATGGAGATACGCAGTATTTT. Translation gives CASSLTSGNGDTQYF.

The chain's CDR3 is CASSMTGSRYTF. DNA of the CDR3: TGTGCCAGCAGTATGACAGGTTCCCGCTACACCTTC. The chain couples TRBV28 to TRBJ1-2; D possibly corresponds to TRBD1 (6 bases). Germline CDR1 reads MDHEN; CDR2 reads SYDVKM. CDR3 length equals 12 residues. The V end was cut by 5 bases, the J end by 9 bases, with 13 bases between.

This chain connects TRBV29-1 to TRBJ2-1, with a weak D call TRBD2 (6 bases). CDR3 size: 12 residues. Trimming stripped 6 bases from V and 6 bases from J, with 12 bases between. In germline, CDR1 is SQVTM, CDR2 ANQGSEA. In nucleotides, the CDR3 is TGCAGCGTAGACGGGGGTATCAATGAGCAGTTCTTC. Translation gives CSVDGGINEQFF.